These 27 T cell receptor beta chains were sequenced from one sample in a study of shared clonotypes between healthy human individuals (dated by TCRdb to 2020 to 2021). Libraries were prepared through the immunoSEQ multiplex PCR assay. The table comes from immuneACCESS by way of TCRdb, which keeps in-frame sequences with V and J called. Part of the clones is missing from these tables; in studies checked, under half for an unresolved V gene and the rest for unknown reasons. For this sample there are about 960,000 clones; more than 75% appear just once. Clones ranked in the top ten supply around 1.4% of the sample. Sequences were obtained from memory CD4+ T cells sorted from blood. Sample cell subset or site, as interpreted from the label and publication: CD45RA-negative fraction. Every receptor here comes from a young man in good health.

A word on this clone: The sample has other DNA sequences that encode this CDR3 too. This chain connects TRBV11-2 to TRBJ2-3; 8 bases are a match to TRBD2. J was trimmed by 1 base and V by 1 base; bases with no gene match: 1. This CDR3 spans 15 amino acids. Germline CDR1 is SGHAT and CDR2 is FQNNGV. DNA of the CDR3: TGTGCCAGCAGCTTAGCGGGAGGGGGCACAGATACGCAGTATTTT. It translates to CASSLAGGGTDTQYF.

The V gene is TRBV6-1, the J gene TRBJ2-1; 8 bases map to TRBD2. CDR1 is MNHNS, CDR2 SASEGT, per germline. V was pared by 3 bases and J by 8 bases, with 12 bases of the junction left unmatched. The CDR3 extends over 16 amino acids. The DNA of the CDR3 is TGTGCCAGCAGTGACCTAGGACTAGCCGCTTCTCATGAGCAGTTCTTC. Its protein is CASSDLGLAASHEQFF.

This clone was found once. The genes are TRBV5-4 and TRBJ1-4; D is undetermined. The ends were cut back, 2 bases at V and 5 bases at J, with 7 bases in the middle. Germline V gene data show CDR1 as SGHNT and CDR2 as YYREEE (reference sequence). The CDR3 spans 13 residues. This CDR3 is CASSLSGNEKLFF. In nucleotides, the CDR3 is TGTGCCAGCAGCTTAAGCGGAAATGAAAAACTGTTTTTT.

This chain links TRBV5-4 with TRBJ2-5, with TRBD2 identical over 7 bases. CDR1 is SGHNT and CDR2 is YYREEE in the germline V gene (reference sequence). Trimming took 1 base from V and 1 from J; bases not matched to a gene: 4. The CDR3 sequence is 15 residues long. The CDR3 spells CASSLPSGTQETQYF. The DNA of the CDR3 is TGTGCCAGCAGCTTGCCCAGCGGGACCCAAGAGACCCAGTACTTC.

The V gene is TRBV28, the J gene TRBJ1-1; D unresolved. Germline V gives CDR1 MDHEN, CDR2 SYDVKM. There are 12 residues in the CDR3. The V gene lost 5 bases and the J gene lost 4 bases, with 8 bases spanning the gap. The CDR3 here is CASSAPSTEAFF. Written as DNA, the CDR3 is TGTGCCAGCAGTGCCCCGAGCACTGAAGCTTTCTTT.

This rearrangement joins TRBV30 to TRBJ1-2, with TRBD1 matching over 8 bases. This CDR3 contains 13 residues. Unmatched junction bases numbered 6, after V lost 5 bases and J lost 4 bases. Germline V gene data show CDR1 as GTSNPN and CDR2 as SVGIG (reference sequence). The CDR3 DNA sequence: TGTGCCTGGGATCAGGGGGCTCGCTATGGCTACACCTTC. Encoded protein: CAWDQGARYGYTF. Variable domain in full (rest from reference TRBV30 and TRBJ1-2): SQTIHQWPATLVQPVGSPLSLECTVEGTSNPNLYWYRQAAGRGLQLLFYSVGIGQISSEVPQNLSASRPQDRQFILSSKKLLLSDSGFYLCAWDQGARYGYTFGSGTRLTVV.

In its sample, this clone was seen a few times. The chain couples TRBV29-1 to TRBJ1-2; D remains unclear. Germline lookup yields CDR1 SQVTM and CDR2 ANQGSEA. This CDR3 spans 14 amino acids. The V gene lost 0 bases and the J gene lost 1 base, with 9 bases spanning the gap. The CDR3 DNA follows: TGCAGCGTTGAAGACGGACGGATTAACTATGGCTACACCTTC. Amino acids: CSVEDGRINYGYTF.

This chain connects TRBV18 to TRBJ2-7; D is undetermined. The ends were cut back, 2 bases at V and 6 bases at J, with 11 bases in the middle. Per germline, CDR1 KGHSH and CDR2 LQKENI. This CDR3 is 13 amino acids long. The CDR3 nucleotides read TGTGCCAGCTCACCAACTTCTGGCCTCGAGCAGTACTTC. Amino acid sequence: CASSPTSGLEQYF.

The V and J genes are TRBV1 and TRBJ1-1; the DNA was not used to check the table's D call, TRBD1. TRBV1 is tagged as a pseudogene. The CDR3 contains 15 residues. DNA of the CDR3: TGCACCAGCAGCCAACTCTGGCTCCGGAACACTGAAGCTTTCTTT. Translating gives CTSSQLWLRNTEAFF.

The rearrangement links TRBV7-9 to TRBJ2-7, with 10 bases matching TRBD1. Germline assignment: CDR1 SEHNR and CDR2 FQNEAQ (reference sequence). This CDR3 region has 17 residues. The trim removed 0 bases at V and 1 base at J, leaving 6 bases unmatched. Written as DNA, the CDR3 is TGTGCCAGCAGCTTAGCGCGGGGGACAGGGGTGTCCTACGAGCAGTACTTC. This codes for CASSLARGTGVSYEQYF.

This chain uses TRBV5-1 with TRBJ2-7, with a possible D match to TRBD1 (5 bases). The V and J ends lost 4 bases and 4 bases respectively, with 9 bases between them. The CDR3 consists of 12 residues. The germline gives CDR1 SGHRS, CDR2 YFSETQ. CDR3 sequence: CASSRQGYEQYF. Here the CDR3 DNA reads TGCGCCAGCAGCCGTCAGGGATACGAGCAGTACTTC. Complete variable domain (other parts from reference TRBV5-1 and TRBJ2-7): KAGVTQTPRYLIKTRGQQVTLSCSPISGHRSVSWYQQTPGQGLQFLFEYFSETQRNKGNFPGRFSGRQFSNSRSEMNVSTLELGDSALYLCASSRQGYEQYFGPGTRLTVT.

The rearrangement joins TRBV9 to TRBJ1-2, with D maybe TRBD1 (5 bases). The length of the CDR3 is 15 residues. V was trimmed by 0 bases and J by 8 bases, leaving 17 bases between them. CDR1 SGDLS and CDR2 YYNGEE come from the germline V gene. The CDR3 sequence is CASSVGLGLSWGYTF. The CDR3 bases are TGTGCCAGCAGCGTAGGCCTGGGACTCAGCTGGGGCTACACCTTC.

The chain uses TRBV19 and TRBJ1-5, with TRBD1 matching 8 bases. The CDR3 is 17 residues long. Germline V gene sequence: CDR1 LNHDA, CDR2 SQIVND (reference sequence). V was pared by 5 bases and J by 0 bases, with 9 bases of the junction left unmatched. The CDR3 region has the DNA TGTGCCAGTAGTCCCCGACAGGGGCGATATAGCAATCAGCCCCAGCATTTT. It encodes CASSPRQGRYSNQPQHF.

The chain couples TRBV7-3 to TRBJ2-2; D possibly corresponds to TRBD2 (5 bases). Trimming stripped 2 bases from V and 5 bases from J, with 12 bases between. CDR1 and CDR2 (germline): SGHTA, FQGTGA. This CDR3 region has 15 residues. The CDR3 DNA reads as TGTGCCAGCAGCTTACTCAGCCGGGGTACCGGGGAGCTGTTTTTT. It is translated as CASSLLSRGTGELFF.

This sequence joins TRBV6-1 and TRBJ1-2; D unclear. V lost 9 bases and J lost 2, with 13 bases in between. This CDR3 region has 13 residues. CDR1 and CDR2 from the germline V gene are MNHNS and SASEGT. The CDR3 loop reads CASETAGNYGYTF. CDR3 nucleotides: TGTGCCAGTGAGACCGCAGGCAACTATGGCTACACCTTC.

The J gene is TRBJ1-1, the V gene TRBV6-5; perhaps TRBD1 as D (5 bases). V was clipped by 8 bases and J by 3 bases, with 16 bases between them. This CDR3 comprises 14 residues. CDR1 and CDR2 (germline): MNHEY, SVGAGI. This CDR3 is CASRGRRGDTEAFF. In DNA form, the CDR3 reads TGTGCCAGCCGTGGTCGGAGGGGCGACACTGAAGCTTTCTTT.

This clone was counted only a few times. In the same sample, other DNA sequences code for this CDR3. The chain uses TRBV10-2 and TRBJ2-2; TRBD1 agrees at 8 bases. This CDR3 contains 14 residues. Germline V lookup: CDR1 WSHSY, CDR2 SAAADI. The V segment lost 6 bases and the J segment 0 bases; nucleotides outside the gene matches: 0. CDR3 protein: CASRDRANTGELFF. The CDR3 DNA sequence: TGCGCCAGCAGGGACAGGGCGAACACCGGGGAGCTGTTTTTT.

The genes are TRBV19 and TRBJ2-2; D is unclear. The V gene lost 3 bases and the J gene lost 7 bases, with 9 bases spanning the gap. The CDR3 runs to 13 residues. From germline, CDR1 is LNHDA and CDR2 SQIVND (reference sequence). CDR3 sequence reads: CASSIRDLGELFF. The CDR3 DNA follows: TGTGCCAGTAGTATTAGGGATCTCGGGGAGCTGTTTTTT.

The chain joins TRBV7-9 to TRBJ2-6; either TRBD1 or TRBD2 may fit D (5 bases each). V lost 5 bases and J 2 bases, leaving 16 bases between the germline ends. The CDR3 spans 17 residues. Germline CDR1 is SEHNR and CDR2 is FQNEAQ (reference sequence). CDR3 sequence reads: CASSPEVGVTGANVLTF. CDR3 in DNA: TGTGCCAGCAGCCCAGAGGTGGGGGTAACTGGGGCCAACGTCCTGACTTTC.

The chain combines TRBV28 with TRBJ2-7, with TRBD1 matching over 8 bases. The germline V gene encodes CDR1 MDHEN and CDR2 SYDVKM. V lost 1 base to trimming and J lost 5 bases; unmatched junction nucleotides: 10. The CDR3 length is 16 residues. CDR3: CASSLYPPRGRNEQYF. CDR3 nucleotides: TGTGCCAGCAGTTTATACCCCCCCAGGGGGCGGAACGAGCAGTACTTC.

The V gene is TRBV7-8, the J gene TRBJ2-2; the D is unclear. The germline V gene encodes CDR1 SGHVS and CDR2 FQNEAQ. The CDR3 contains 16 residues. Trimming cost V 5 bases and J 1 base, with 14 bases left between them. CDR3 sequence: CASSMKRAENTGELFF. CDR3 bases: TGTGCCAGCAGCATGAAACGGGCAGAGAACACCGGGGAGCTGTTTTTT.

The J gene is TRBJ2-1, the V gene TRBV10-3; no reliable D call. V was cut by 6 bases and J by 6 bases, with 18 bases left in between. The CDR3 has 15 residues. Germline V CDR1 and CDR2: ENHRY, SYGVKD. The CDR3 DNA reads TGTGCCATCAGCAAGGCCTCATCTGGGATCAATGAGCAGTTCTTC. Residues: CAISKASSGINEQFF.

This clone is a singleton in its sample. The V and J genes are TRBV4-3 and TRBJ1-5, with D unresolved. The V end was cut by 0 bases, the J end by 6 bases, with 9 bases between. The germline CDR1 and CDR2 sequences are LGHNA and YSLEER. The CDR3 sequence is 14 residues long. CDR3 sequence reads: CASSQDLPVQPQHF. In DNA form, the CDR3 reads TGCGCCAGCAGCCAAGATCTTCCAGTTCAGCCCCAGCATTTT.

CDR3 loop: CASSQGTSGGAGTGELFF. The CDR3 DNA reads TGCGCCAGCAGCCAAGGGACTAGCGGGGGGGCTGGCACCGGGGAGCTGTTTTTT. V gene TRBV4-1 combines with J gene TRBJ2-2; TRBD2 matches at 15 bases. Germline trimming cut 1 base from V and 4 bases from J; bases unmatched to any gene: 4. Germline V gene sequence: CDR1 MGHRA, CDR2 YSYEKL. This CDR3 contains 18 residues.

The chain has TRBV2 and TRBJ2-1; tentatively, D is TRBD1 (5 bases). CDR1 is SNHLY, CDR2 FYNNEI, per germline. The CDR3 runs 11 residues. Trimming cost V 7 bases and J 9 bases, with 10 bases left between them. As DNA, the CDR3 is TGTGCCAGCACCGAAGGGGCTGAGCAGTTCTTC. Amino acids: CASTEGAEQFF.

The chain joins TRBV28 to TRBJ2-6; the D is unclear. With 7 bases removed from V and 0 bases from J, the gap between germline ends came to 4 bases. Germline V gene data show CDR1 as MDHEN and CDR2 as SYDVKM. CDR3 size: 13 residues. The CDR3 DNA reads as TGTGCCAGCAAGTACTCTGGGGCCAACGTCCTGACTTTC. This gives the protein CASKYSGANVLTF.

The chain carries TRBV9 and TRBJ1-6; no firm D call. Trimming left V 6 bases short and J 6 bases short, with 10 bases between. The CDR3 has 13 amino acids. In germline, CDR1 is SGDLS, CDR2 YYNGEE. CDR3 DNA: TGTGCCAGCAACTTGGGCTCTAATTCACCCCTCCACTTT. Amino acid sequence: CASNLGSNSPLHF.